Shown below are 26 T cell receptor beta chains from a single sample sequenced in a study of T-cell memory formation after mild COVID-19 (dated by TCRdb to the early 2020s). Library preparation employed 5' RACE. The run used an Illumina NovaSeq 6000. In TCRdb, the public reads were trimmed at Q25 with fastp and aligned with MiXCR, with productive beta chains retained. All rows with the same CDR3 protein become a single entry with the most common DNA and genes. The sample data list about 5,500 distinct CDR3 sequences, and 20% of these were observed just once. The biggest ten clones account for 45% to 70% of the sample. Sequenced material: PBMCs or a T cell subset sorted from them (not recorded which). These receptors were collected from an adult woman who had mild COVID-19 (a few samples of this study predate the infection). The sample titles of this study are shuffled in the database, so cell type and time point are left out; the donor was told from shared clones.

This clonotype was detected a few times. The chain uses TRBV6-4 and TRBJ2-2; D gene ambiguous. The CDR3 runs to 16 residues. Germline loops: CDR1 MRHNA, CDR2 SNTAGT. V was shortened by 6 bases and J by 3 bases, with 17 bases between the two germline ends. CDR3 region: CASSSSRDGYTGELFF. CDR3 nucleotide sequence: TGTGCCAGCAGCTCAAGCCGAGATGGGTACACCGGGGAGCTGTTTTTT.

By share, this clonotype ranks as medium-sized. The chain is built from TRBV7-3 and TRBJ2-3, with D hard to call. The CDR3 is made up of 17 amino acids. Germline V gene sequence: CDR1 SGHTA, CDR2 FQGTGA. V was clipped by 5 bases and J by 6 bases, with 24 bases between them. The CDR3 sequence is CASSPKPDRKFGDTQYF. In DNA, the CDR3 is TGTGCCAGCAGCCCTAAGCCGGACCGGAAATTTGGGGATACGCAGTATTTT.

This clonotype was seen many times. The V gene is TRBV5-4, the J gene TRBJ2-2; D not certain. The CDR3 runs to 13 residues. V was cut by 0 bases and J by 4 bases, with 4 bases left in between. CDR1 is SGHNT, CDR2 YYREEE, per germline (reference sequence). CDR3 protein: CASSLVGTGELFF. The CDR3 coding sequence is TGTGCCAGCAGCTTGGTTGGCACCGGGGAGCTGTTTTTT.

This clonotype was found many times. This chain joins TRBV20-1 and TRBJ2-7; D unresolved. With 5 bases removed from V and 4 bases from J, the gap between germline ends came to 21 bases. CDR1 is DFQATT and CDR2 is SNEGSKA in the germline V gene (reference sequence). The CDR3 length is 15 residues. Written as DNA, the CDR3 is TGCAGTGCTCCCCGGGCCGGACGAATGAGATACGAGCAGTACTTC. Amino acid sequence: CSAPRAGRMRYEQYF.

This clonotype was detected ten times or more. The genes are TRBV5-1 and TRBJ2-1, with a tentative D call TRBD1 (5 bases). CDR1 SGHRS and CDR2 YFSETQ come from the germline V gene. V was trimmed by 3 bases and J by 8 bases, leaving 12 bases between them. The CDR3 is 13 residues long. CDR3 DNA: TGCGCCAGCAGCTCCGGTGACAGTGATGAGCAGTTCTTC. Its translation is CASSSGDSDEQFF.

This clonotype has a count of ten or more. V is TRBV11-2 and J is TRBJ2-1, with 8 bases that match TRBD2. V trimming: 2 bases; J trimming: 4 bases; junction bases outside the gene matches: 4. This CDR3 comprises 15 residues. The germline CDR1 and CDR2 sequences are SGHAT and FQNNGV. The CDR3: CASSLNSGIYNEQFF. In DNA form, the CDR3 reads TGTGCCAGCAGCTTAAATAGCGGGATTTACAATGAGCAGTTCTTC. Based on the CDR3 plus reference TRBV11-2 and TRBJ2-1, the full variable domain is EAGVAQSPRYKIIEKRQSVAFWCNPISGHATLYWYQQILGQGPKLLIQFQNNGVVDDSQLPKDRFSAERLKGVDSTLKIQPAKLEDSAVYLCASSLNSGIYNEQFFGPGTRLTVL.

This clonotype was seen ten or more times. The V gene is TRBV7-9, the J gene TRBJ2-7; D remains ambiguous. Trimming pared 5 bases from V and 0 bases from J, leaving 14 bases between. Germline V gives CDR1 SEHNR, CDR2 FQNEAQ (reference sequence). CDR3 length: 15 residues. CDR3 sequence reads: CASSPPTTYSYEQYF. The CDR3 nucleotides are TGTGCCAGCAGCCCCCCTACGACTTACTCCTACGAGCAGTACTTC.

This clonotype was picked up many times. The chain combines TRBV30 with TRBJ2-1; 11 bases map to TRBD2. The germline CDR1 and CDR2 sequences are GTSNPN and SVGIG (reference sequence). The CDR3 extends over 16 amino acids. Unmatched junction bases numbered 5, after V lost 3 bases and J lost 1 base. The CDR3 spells CAWSSGLAASYNEQFF. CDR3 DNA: TGTGCCTGGAGCTCGGGACTAGCGGCGTCCTACAATGAGCAGTTCTTC.

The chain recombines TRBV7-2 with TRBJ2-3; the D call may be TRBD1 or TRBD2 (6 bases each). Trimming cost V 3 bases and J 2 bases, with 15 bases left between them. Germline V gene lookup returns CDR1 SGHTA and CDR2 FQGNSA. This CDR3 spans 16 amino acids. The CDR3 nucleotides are TGTGCCAGCAGCTTCAGGTCAGGGGAGGCCACAGATACGCAGTATTTT. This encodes CASSFRSGEATDTQYF.

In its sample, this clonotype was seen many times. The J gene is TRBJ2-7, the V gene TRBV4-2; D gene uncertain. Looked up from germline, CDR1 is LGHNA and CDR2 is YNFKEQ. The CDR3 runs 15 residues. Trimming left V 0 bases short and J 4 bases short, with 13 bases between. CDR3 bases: TGTGCCAGCAGCCAAGAGCTCCAGGAACGTTACGAGCAGTACTTC. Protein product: CASSQELQERYEQYF.

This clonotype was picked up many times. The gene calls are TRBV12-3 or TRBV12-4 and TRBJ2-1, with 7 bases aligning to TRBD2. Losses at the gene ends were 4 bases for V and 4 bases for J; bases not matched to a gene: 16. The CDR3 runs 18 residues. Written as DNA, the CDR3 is TGTGCCAGCAGTTCACTGGGGCTGGGGCTAGCGGCTTACAATGAGCAGTTCTTC. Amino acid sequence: CASSSLGLGLAAYNEQFF.

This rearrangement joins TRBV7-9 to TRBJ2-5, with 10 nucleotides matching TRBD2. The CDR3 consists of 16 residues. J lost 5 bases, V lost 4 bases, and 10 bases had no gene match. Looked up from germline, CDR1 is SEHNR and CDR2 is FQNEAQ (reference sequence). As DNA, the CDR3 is TGTGCCAGCAGCTGGTCTCTAGCGGGAGTTTCGGAGACCCAGTACTTC. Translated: CASSWSLAGVSETQYF.

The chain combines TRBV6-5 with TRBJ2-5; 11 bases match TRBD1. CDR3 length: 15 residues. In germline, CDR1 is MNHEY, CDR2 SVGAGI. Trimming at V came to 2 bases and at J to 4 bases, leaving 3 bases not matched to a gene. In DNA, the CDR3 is TGTGCCAGCAGTTACGGGGACAGGGGGAGAGAGACCCAGTACTTC. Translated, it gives CASSYGDRGRETQYF.

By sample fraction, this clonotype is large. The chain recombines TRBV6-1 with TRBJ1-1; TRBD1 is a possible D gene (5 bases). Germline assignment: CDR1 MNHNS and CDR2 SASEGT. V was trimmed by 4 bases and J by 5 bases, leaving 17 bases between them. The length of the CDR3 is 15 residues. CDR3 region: CASSGAGLGWTEAFF. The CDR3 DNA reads TGTGCCAGCAGTGGGGCAGGGTTAGGATGGACTGAAGCTTTCTTT.

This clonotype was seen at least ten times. The CDR3 DNA sequence: TGTGCCTCCCTAGGGGGGGGGGATCTATCCTACAATGAGCAGTTCTTC. It yields the protein CASLGGGDLSYNEQFF. The chain couples TRBV12-3 or TRBV12-4 to TRBJ2-1; a possible D gene is TRBD2 (7 bases). The CDR3 extends over 16 amino acids. The ends were cut back, 11 bases at V and 1 base at J, with 21 bases in the middle.

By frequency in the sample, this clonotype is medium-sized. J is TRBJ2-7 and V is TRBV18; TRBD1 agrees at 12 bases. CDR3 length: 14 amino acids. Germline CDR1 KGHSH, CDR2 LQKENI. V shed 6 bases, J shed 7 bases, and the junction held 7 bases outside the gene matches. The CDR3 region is CASSLGDRGQEQYF. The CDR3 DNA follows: TGTGCCAGCTCCCTGGGGGACAGGGGGCAAGAGCAGTACTTC.

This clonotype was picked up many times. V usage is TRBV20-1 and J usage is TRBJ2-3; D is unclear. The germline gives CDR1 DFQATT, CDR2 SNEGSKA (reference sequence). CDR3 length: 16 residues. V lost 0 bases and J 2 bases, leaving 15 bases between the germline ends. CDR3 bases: TGCAGTGCTAGAGATCAGACTTCCCACTACACAGATACGCAGTATTTT. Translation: CSARDQTSHYTDTQYF.

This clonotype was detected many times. The CDR3 region is CASSFLAPDTQYF. For the CDR3, the DNA is TGTGCCAGCAGCTTCTTGGCCCCCGATACGCAGTATTTT. The chain links TRBV7-9 to TRBJ2-3; D is uncertain. Germline CDR1 and CDR2: SEHNR and FQNEAQ (reference sequence). This CDR3 is 13 amino acids long. The V end lost 3 bases, the J end lost 6 bases, and 10 bases lay between the germline ends.

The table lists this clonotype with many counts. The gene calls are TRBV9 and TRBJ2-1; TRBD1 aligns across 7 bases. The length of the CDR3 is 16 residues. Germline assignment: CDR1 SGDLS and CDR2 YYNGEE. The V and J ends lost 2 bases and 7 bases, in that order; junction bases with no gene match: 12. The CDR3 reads CASSVYKRTGFNEQFF. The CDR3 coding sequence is TGTGCCAGCAGCGTGTATAAAAGGACAGGCTTTAATGAGCAGTTCTTC. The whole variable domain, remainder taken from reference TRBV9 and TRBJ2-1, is DSGVTQTPKHLITATGQRVTLRCSPRSGDLSVYWYQQSLDQGLQFLIQYYNGEERAKGNILERFSAQQFPDLHSELNLSSLELGDSALYFCASSVYKRTGFNEQFFGPGTRLTVL.

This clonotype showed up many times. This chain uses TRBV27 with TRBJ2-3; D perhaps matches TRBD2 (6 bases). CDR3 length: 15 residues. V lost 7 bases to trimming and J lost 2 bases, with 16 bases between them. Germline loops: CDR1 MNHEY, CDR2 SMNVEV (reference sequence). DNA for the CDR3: TGTGCCAGCACCCCATTTAGCGGCCTCACAGATACGCAGTATTTT. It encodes CASTPFSGLTDTQYF.

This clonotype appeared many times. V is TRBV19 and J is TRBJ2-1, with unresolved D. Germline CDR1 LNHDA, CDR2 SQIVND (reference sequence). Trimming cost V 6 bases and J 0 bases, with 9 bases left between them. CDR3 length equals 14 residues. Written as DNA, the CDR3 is TGTGCCAGTAGCCCCGGCGGCTCCTACAATGAGCAGTTCTTC. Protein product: CASSPGGSYNEQFF.

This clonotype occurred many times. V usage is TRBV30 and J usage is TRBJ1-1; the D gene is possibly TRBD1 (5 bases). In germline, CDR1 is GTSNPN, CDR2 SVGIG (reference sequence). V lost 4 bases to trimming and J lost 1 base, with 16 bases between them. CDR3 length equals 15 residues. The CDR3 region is CAWNGRWGQNTEAFF. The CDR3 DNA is TGTGCCTGGAACGGACGATGGGGCCAGAACACTGAAGCTTTCTTT.

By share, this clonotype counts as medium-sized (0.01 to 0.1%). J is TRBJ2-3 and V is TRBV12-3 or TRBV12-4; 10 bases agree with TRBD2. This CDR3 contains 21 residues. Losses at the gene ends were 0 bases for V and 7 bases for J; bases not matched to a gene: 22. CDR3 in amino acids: CASSLAGPPGLAGVRAHTQYF. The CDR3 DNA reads TGTGCCAGCAGTTTAGCGGGACCCCCTGGGCTAGCGGGGGTTCGGGCTCATACGCAGTATTTT.

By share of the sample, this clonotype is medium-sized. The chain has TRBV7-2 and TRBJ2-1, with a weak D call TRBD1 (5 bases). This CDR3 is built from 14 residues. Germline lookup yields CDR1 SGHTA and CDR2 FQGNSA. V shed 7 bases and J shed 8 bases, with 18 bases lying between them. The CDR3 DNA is TGTGCCAGCACGCCCTGGGGCATAGGGGATGAGCAGTTCTTC. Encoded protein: CASTPWGIGDEQFF.

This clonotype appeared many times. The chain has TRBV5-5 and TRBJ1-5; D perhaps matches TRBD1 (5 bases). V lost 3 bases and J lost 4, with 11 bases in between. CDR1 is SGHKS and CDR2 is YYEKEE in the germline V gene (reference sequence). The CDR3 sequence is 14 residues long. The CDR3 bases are TGTGCCAGCAGCTACCGGGACGGAAATCAGCCCCAGCATTTT. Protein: CASSYRDGNQPQHF.

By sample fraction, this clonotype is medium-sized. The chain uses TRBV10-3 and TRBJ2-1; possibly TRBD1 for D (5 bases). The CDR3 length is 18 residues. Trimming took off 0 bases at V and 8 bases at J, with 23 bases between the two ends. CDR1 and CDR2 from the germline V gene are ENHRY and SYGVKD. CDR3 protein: CAISESDADGRVVDEQFF. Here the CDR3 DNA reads TGTGCCATCAGTGAGTCCGATGCGGACGGCAGGGTAGTTGATGAGCAGTTCTTC.